This T cell receptor beta chain was sequenced for a study of human T cells and chemical hapten exposure. On the study more broadly: 2% DPC applied to a roughly 2 cm by roughly 2 cm arm area sensitized donors.

Unique molecular identifiers were affixed to discrete cDNA molecules within the library. TCRdb re-analysed the RACE reads in MiXCR, keeping a single row per CDR3 protein. The sample contains about 52,000 distinct CDR3 sequences, around a tenth of which appear only once. The germline gives CDR1 DFQATT, CDR2 SNEGSKA (reference sequence). The V gene lost 5 bases and the J gene lost 6 bases, with 9 bases spanning the gap. This CDR3 region has 11 residues. Described time point: pre-sensitization, week 0. Treatment given: therapeutic diphenylcyclopropenone sensitization with weekly scalp DPC. Total RNA was extracted from unfractionated whole blood.

J is TRBJ2-3 and V is TRBV20-1; D is ambiguous. The sequencing here drew on whole blood, taken in connection with sensitization to the hapten diphenylcyclopropenone (DPC). This receptor was obtained from a woman in her 30s with alopecia areata. Some clones in this sample may be carry-over from other donors' samples. This chain's CDR3 is CSARWRDTQYF. CDR3 DNA sequence: TGCAGTGCTCGCTGGCGGGATACGCAGTATTTT.